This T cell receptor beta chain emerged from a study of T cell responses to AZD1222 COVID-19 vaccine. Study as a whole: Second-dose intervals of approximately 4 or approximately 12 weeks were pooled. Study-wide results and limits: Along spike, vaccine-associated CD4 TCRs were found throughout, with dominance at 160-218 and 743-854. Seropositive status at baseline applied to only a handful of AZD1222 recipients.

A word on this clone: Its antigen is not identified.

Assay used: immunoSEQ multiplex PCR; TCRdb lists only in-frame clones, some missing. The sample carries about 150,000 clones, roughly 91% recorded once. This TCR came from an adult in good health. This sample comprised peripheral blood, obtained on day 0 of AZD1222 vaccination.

CDR3 amino acids: CAIRGLAESYEQYF. For the CDR3, the DNA is TGTGCCATCAGAGGACTAGCGGAGTCCTACGAGCAGTACTTC. The chain employs TRBV10-3 and TRBJ2-7, with TRBD2 matching over 10 bases. J lost 1 base, V lost 6 bases, and 3 bases had no gene match. The CDR3 runs 14 residues. Germline V CDR1 and CDR2: ENHRY, SYGVKD.